The clone carrying this TCR beta chain came up once. Method: immunoSEQ multiplex PCR; TCRdb's copy keeps in-frame clones and lacks some. The repertoire has some 270,000 clones, around nine tenths of them found once; the top ten carry about 10%. The data belong to a study of blood T cell repertoires in COVID-19. Germline V gene lookup returns CDR1 LNHDA and CDR2 SQIVND (reference sequence). The CDR3 spans 12 residues. Deletions cut 8 bases from V and 0 bases from J, with 4 bases between. Sequencing was done on a sample of peripheral blood. The sequence derives from a middle-aged man with active or convalescent COVID-19. V is TRBV19 and J is TRBJ2-2, with D unclear. CDR3 sequence reads: CASFTNTGELFF. The CDR3 coding sequence is TGTGCCAGTTTCACGAACACCGGGGAGCTGTTTTTT.